The present T cell receptor beta chain was sequenced within a study of blood T cell repertoires in COVID-19. Looked up from germline, CDR1 is SGHAT and CDR2 is FQNNGV. There are 12 residues in the CDR3. Trimming pared 0 bases from V and 12 bases from J, leaving 12 bases between. TCRdb's copy holds only in-frame clones and misses some; the assay was immunoSEQ multiplex PCR. The sample lists about 320,000 clones, approximately 90% occurring once. This TCR was recovered from a woman in her twenties or thirties who had been exposed to COVID-19. The chain employs TRBV11-2 and TRBJ2-7, with no clear D. The specimen was PBMCs or T cells enriched from blood (not recorded which). CDR3 DNA: TGTGCCAGCAGCTTAGATTGGCAGGTACCGTACTTC. Residues: CASSLDWQVPYF.